This section outlines one T cell receptor beta chain sequence together with its context. Germline values: CDR1 SGDLS, CDR2 YYNGEE. There are 16 residues in the CDR3. After removal of 0 bases from V and 5 bases from J, the junction contained 4 bases not matched to a gene. This specimen belongs to a study of blood T cell repertoires in COVID-19. On the study more broadly: The cDNA or gDNA used as material had been derived from T cells, B-cell-depleted T cells, or PBMCs.

TCRdb's table, derived via immunoSEQ multiplex PCR, lists solely in-frame clones and lacks some. The sample lists roughly 140,000 clones, around nine tenths occurring once. The specimen sequenced was peripheral blood. The sequence derives from a woman in her forties with acute or convalescent COVID-19. This chain uses TRBV9 with TRBJ2-3, with 12 bases identical to TRBD2. In DNA, the CDR3 is TGTGCCAGCAGCGTAGCAATGGGACTAGCGGGAGATACGCAGTATTTT. This sequence encodes CASSVAMGLAGDTQYF.